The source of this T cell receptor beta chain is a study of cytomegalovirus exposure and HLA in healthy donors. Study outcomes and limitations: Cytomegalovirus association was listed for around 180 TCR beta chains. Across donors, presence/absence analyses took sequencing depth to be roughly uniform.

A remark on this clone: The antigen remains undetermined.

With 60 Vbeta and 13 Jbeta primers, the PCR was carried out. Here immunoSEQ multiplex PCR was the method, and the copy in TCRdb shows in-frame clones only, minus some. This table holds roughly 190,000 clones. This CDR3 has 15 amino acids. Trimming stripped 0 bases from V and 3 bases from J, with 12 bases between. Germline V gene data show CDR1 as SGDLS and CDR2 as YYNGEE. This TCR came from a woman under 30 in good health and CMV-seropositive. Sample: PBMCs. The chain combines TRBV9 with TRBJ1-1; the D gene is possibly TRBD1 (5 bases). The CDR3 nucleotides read TGTGCCAGCAGCGTAGACGGGGGGAGGTACACTGAAGCTTTCTTT. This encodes CASSVDGGRYTEAFF.